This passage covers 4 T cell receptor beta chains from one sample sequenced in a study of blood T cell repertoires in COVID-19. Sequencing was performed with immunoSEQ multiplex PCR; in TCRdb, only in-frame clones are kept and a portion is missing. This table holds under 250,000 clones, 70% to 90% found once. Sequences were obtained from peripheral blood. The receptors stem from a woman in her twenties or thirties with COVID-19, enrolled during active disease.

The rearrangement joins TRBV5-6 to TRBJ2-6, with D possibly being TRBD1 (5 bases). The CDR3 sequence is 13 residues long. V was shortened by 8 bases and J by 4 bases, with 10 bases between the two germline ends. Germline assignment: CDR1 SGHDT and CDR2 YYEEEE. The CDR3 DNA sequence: TGTGCCAGTCAGGGTGCGGGGGCCAACGTCCTGACTTTC. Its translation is CASQGAGANVLTF.

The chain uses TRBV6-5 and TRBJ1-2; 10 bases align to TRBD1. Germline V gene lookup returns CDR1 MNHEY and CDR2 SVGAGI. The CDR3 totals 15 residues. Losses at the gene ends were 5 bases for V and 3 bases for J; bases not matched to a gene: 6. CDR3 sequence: CASSKAGTGDYGYTF. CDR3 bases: TGTGCCAGCAGTAAGGCCGGGACAGGGGACTATGGCTACACCTTC.

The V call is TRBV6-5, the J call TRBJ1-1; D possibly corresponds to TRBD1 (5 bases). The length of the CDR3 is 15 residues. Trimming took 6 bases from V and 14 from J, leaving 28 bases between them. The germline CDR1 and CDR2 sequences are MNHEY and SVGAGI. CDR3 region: CASRLLGGKAFGLFF. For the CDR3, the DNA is TGTGCCAGCAGACTCTTGGGGGGGAAGGCTTTCGGTTTGTTCTTT.

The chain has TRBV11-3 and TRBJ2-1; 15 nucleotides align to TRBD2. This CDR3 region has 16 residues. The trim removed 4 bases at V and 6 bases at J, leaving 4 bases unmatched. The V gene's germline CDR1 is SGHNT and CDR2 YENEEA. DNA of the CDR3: TGTGCCAGCAGCTCCTGGACTAGCGGGAGGGCCAATGAGCAGTTCTTC. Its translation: CASSSWTSGRANEQFF.